This TCR beta chain derives from a study of CD8 T cells in ankylosing spondylitis (dated by TCRdb to about 2017). Study-level background: T cell receptor beta repertoires were profiled in healthy donors and ankylosing spondylitis patients so that disease-linked TCR variants could be found. The full study cohort was made up of about 24 ankylosing spondylitis patients and 108 healthy donors. Peripheral blood was sampled, and synovial fluid was additionally collected from ankylosing spondylitis patients. Overall study outcomes, separate from this receptor: A TCR beta motif made up of several highly homologous amino acid variants appeared to be characteristic of blood from ankylosing spondylitis patients. In peripheral blood, the disease-linked clones were found at relatively low frequencies and had a CD8+ phenotype. The disease-linked clones were reported as significantly enriched in matched synovial fluid samples from ankylosing spondylitis patients. Some motif variants were previously reported in synovial fluid and blood of reactive arthritis patients, suggesting common disease-initiation mechanisms.

Reads for this sample came from an Illumina HiSeq 2500. TCR beta libraries were prepared by quantitative 5'-RACE with molecular barcodes. Regarding the original processing steps: To identify disease-linked TCR variants, a new computational method was used, one built on a probabilistic model of VDJ rearrangement. TCRdb reprocessed the public reads (quality trimming at Q25 with fastp, clone calling with MiXCR) and kept in-frame beta chains. For every CDR3 protein sequence, its rows merge into one entry that carries the most common genes and DNA. The V and J calls shown here were made by TCRdb, not taken from the authors' results. The sample records hundreds of thousands of distinct CDR3 sequences, about 10% of which are singletons. Together, the top ten hold just over 0.5% of the sample. The CDR3 goes from the cysteine to the phenylalanine over 14 residues. Left in the record is the CDR3 DNA by itself, 42 bases read in frame from the first base. V gives up 4 bases and J gives up 2 bases, and the segment between their germline ends measures 11 bases. The germline V gene specifies SGHRS as CDR1 and YFSETQ as CDR2.

Remarks on this clonotype: The target of this receptor is not known. Base qualities were left out, and no much larger clone turns up one base away.

This sequence was found in a male donor with ankylosing spondylitis. The chain was built from TRBV5-1 and TRBJ2-3; the D gene identity is not certain. The sample comprised blood, either unsorted or a sorted T cell fraction (not recorded which). The CDR3 region: CASSAAQLTDTQYF. The DNA is as follows: TGCGCCAGCAGCGCTGCACAACTCACAGATACGCAGTATTTT.